The next 17 T cell receptor beta chains were all read from a single sample in a study of blood T cell repertoires in COVID-19. Sequenced by immunoSEQ multiplex PCR; TCRdb stores in-frame clones only, minus some. Among about 310,000 clones listed, roughly 88% were seen once. What was sequenced was PBMCs or T cells enriched from blood (not recorded which). Receptor source: a man younger than 45 who had recovered from COVID-19.

The V call is TRBV9, the J call TRBJ2-1, with 11 bases that match TRBD2. Germline V CDR1 and CDR2: SGDLS, YYNGEE. V trimming: 4 bases; J trimming: 2 bases; junction bases outside the gene matches: 14. The CDR3 sequence is 19 residues long. The CDR3 loop is CASSPLWVAGGSTYNEQFF. The CDR3, as DNA: TGTGCCAGCAGCCCCCTATGGGTAGCGGGGGGGAGCACCTACAATGAGCAGTTCTTC.

This clone was found once. V gene TRBV3-1 (or the pseudogene TRBV3-2) combines with J gene TRBJ2-2; 8 bases map to TRBD2. Germline CDR1 is LGHDT and CDR2 is YNNKEL (reference sequence). Losses at the gene ends were 4 bases for V and 5 bases for J; bases not matched to a gene: 9. The CDR3 length is 16 residues. CDR3 loop: CASSLIAGQRTGELFF. In nucleotides, the CDR3 is TGTGCCAGCAGCCTGATAGCGGGGCAGAGGACCGGGGAGCTGTTTTTT.

The V and J genes are TRBV6-5 and TRBJ1-1, with D tentatively TRBD1 (6 bases). The CDR3 has 13 residues. The V gene's germline CDR1 is MNHEY and CDR2 SVGAGI. The germline V and J ends were trimmed by 7 bases and 5 bases, with 14 bases remaining between them. The CDR3 loop is CASKSRGGTEAFF. As DNA, the CDR3 is TGTGCCAGCAAAAGCAGGGGAGGGACTGAAGCTTTCTTT.

The CDR3 loop is CASSPLGKRDEQYF. The CDR3 DNA reads as TGCGCCAGCAGCCCGCTGGGGAAGAGGGACGAGCAGTACTTC. The chain links TRBV5-1 to TRBJ2-7; a weak D match, TRBD2 (5 bases). The germline CDR1 and CDR2 sequences are SGHRS and YFSETQ. Trimming removed 4 bases from V and 5 bases from J, with 16 bases in between. This CDR3 is built from 14 residues.

The V and J genes are TRBV5-4 and TRBJ1-1, with 8 bases fitting TRBD1. The CDR3 is made up of 15 amino acids. Germline values: CDR1 SGHNT, CDR2 YYREEE (reference sequence). J lost 4 bases, V lost 3 bases, and 8 bases had no gene match. The CDR3 sequence: CASSSAPGQATEAFF. In nucleotides, the CDR3 is TGTGCCAGCAGCTCCGCCCCGGGACAGGCCACTGAAGCTTTCTTT. The whole variable domain, filled in from reference TRBV5-4 and TRBJ1-1, reads ETGVTQSPTHLIKTRGQQVTLRCSSQSGHNTVSWYQQALGQGPQFIFQYYREEENGRGNFPPRFSGLQFPNYSSELNVNALELDDSALYLCASSSAPGQATEAFFGQGTRLTVV.

The chain is built from TRBV19 and TRBJ2-1; TRBD2 matches at 16 bases. Germline V CDR1 and CDR2: LNHDA, SQIVND (reference sequence). Losses at the gene ends were 6 bases for V and 5 bases for J; bases not matched to a gene: 7. CDR3 length: 17 amino acids. The CDR3 is CASSRGTSGGDHNEQFF. The CDR3 nucleotides read TGTGCCAGTAGCCGAGGGACTAGCGGGGGGGATCACAATGAGCAGTTCTTC.

The chain couples TRBV6-5 to TRBJ2-2; 7 bases are shared with TRBD1. The J segment lost 14 bases and the V segment lost 7 bases, leaving 13 bases of the junction unmatched. Germline lookup yields CDR1 MNHEY and CDR2 SVGAGI. The length of the CDR3 is 13 residues. This CDR3 reads CASTKTSGTALFF. CDR3 in DNA: TGTGCCAGCACCAAGACATCCGGGACAGCTCTGTTTTTT.

The chain carries TRBV4-3 and TRBJ2-3; 9 bases line up with TRBD1. Trimming cost V 1 base and J 4 bases; bases outside gene matches: 9. The CDR3 spans 17 residues. Germline V gene lookup returns CDR1 LGHNA and CDR2 YSLEER. CDR3 amino acids: CASSQALGQGGADTQYF. The CDR3 nucleotides are TGCGCCAGCAGCCAAGCTCTGGGACAGGGTGGGGCAGATACGCAGTATTTT.

The sample holds a few counts of this clone. This chain links TRBV30 with TRBJ2-1; TRBD1 matches 8 bases. Per germline, CDR1 GTSNPN and CDR2 SVGIG (reference sequence). V was pared by 5 bases and J by 7 bases, with 13 bases of the junction left unmatched. CDR3 size: 15 residues. The chain's CDR3 is CAWELKLTGVNEQFF. The CDR3 nucleotides read TGTGCCTGGGAGTTGAAGCTGACAGGGGTAAATGAGCAGTTCTTC.

The genes are TRBV19 and TRBJ1-4; no firm D call. V was cut by 1 base and J by 8 bases, with 8 bases left in between. This CDR3 is built from 13 residues. CDR1 and CDR2 from the germline V gene are LNHDA and SQIVND (reference sequence). DNA of the CDR3: TGTGCCAGTAGTATAGGAGGTCCCGAAAAACTGTTTTTT. Its translation: CASSIGGPEKLFF.

This sequence joins TRBV7-2 and TRBJ1-6; the match to TRBD1 covers 7 bases. The V and J ends lost 4 bases and 6 bases, in that order; junction bases with no gene match: 3. CDR3 length equals 14 residues. Germline V gene lookup returns CDR1 SGHTA and CDR2 FQGNSA. The CDR3, as DNA: TGTGCCAGCAGCTGGACAGGCCCTAATTCACCCCTCCACTTT. Encoded protein: CASSWTGPNSPLHF.

V gene TRBV5-1 combines with J gene TRBJ1-3; 7 positions agree with TRBD1. The CDR3 loop spans 15 amino acids. Germline V gene lookup returns CDR1 SGHRS and CDR2 YFSETQ. After removal of 4 bases from V and 0 bases from J, the junction contained 4 bases not matched to a gene. The CDR3 coding sequence is TGCGCCAGCAGCACCGGGACAGCCTCTGGAAACACCATATATTTT. Translation: CASSTGTASGNTIYF.

The V and J genes are TRBV3-1 (or the pseudogene TRBV3-2) and TRBJ2-7; tentatively, D is TRBD1 (5 bases). Germline assignment: CDR1 LGHDT and CDR2 YNNKEL (reference sequence). CDR3 length: 15 amino acids. V lost 1 base and J lost 0, with 10 bases in between. The CDR3 DNA reads as TGTGCCAGCAGCCAAGGCAGGGATCACTCCTACGAGCAGTACTTC. Amino acid sequence: CASSQGRDHSYEQYF.

This chain links TRBV10-3 with TRBJ1-2; no definite D call. The CDR3 totals 13 residues. CDR1 and CDR2 from the germline V gene are ENHRY and SYGVKD. Trimming cost V 7 bases and J 6 bases, with 15 bases left between them. The CDR3 DNA sequence: TGTGCCATCAAGGAGAGGGATTCGGATGGCTACACCTTC. This sequence encodes CAIKERDSDGYTF.

This rearrangement joins TRBV19 to TRBJ2-3, with TRBD1 matching 10 bases. Germline CDR1 LNHDA, CDR2 SQIVND (reference sequence). Trimming took 5 bases from V and 0 from J; bases not matched to a gene: 5. CDR3 size: 16 residues. For the CDR3, the DNA is TGTGCCAGTAGTGGGGACAGGGGTTGGAGCACAGATACGCAGTATTTT. This encodes CASSGDRGWSTDTQYF.

The chain has TRBV6-2 or TRBV6-3 and TRBJ2-1; D perhaps matches TRBD2 (5 bases). Trimming pared 6 bases from V and 7 bases from J, leaving 13 bases between. The germline V gene encodes CDR1 MNHEY and CDR2 SVGEGT. This CDR3 has 13 amino acids. The CDR3 sequence: CASSPLAPNEQFF. DNA of the CDR3: TGTGCCAGCAGCCCCTTAGCGCCAAATGAGCAGTTCTTC.

The gene calls are TRBV9 and TRBJ2-7; 7 bases are a match to TRBD1. Trimming removed 4 bases from V and 1 base from J; junction bases left unmatched: 5. The germline gives CDR1 SGDLS, CDR2 YYNGEE. This CDR3 has 14 residues. CDR3 in DNA: TGTGCCAGCAGCCCACGACAGGGATCCTACGAGCAGTACTTC. This codes for CASSPRQGSYEQYF.